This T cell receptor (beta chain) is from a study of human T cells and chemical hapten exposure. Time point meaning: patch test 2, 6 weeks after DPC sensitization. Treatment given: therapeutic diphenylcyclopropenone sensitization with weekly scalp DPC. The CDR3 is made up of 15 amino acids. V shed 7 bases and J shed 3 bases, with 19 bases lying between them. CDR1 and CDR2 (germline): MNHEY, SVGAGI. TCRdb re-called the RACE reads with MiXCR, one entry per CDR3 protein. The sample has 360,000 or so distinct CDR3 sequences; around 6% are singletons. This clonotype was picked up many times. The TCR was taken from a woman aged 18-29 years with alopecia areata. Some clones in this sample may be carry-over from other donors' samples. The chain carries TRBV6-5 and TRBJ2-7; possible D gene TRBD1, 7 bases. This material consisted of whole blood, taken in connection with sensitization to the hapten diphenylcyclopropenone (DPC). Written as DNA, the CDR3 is TGTGCCAGCATTGTATCGCCAGGGGGGTTCTACGAGCAGTACTTC. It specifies CASIVSPGGFYEQYF.